Included here is one T cell receptor beta chain sequence, with context. The antigen is not known. V was cut by 1 base and J by 2 bases, with 14 bases left in between. The germline V gene has CDR1 SGHVS and CDR2 FNYEAQ. The CDR3 length is 16 residues. The study isolated at least 6.5 million PBMCs from each sample. Extracted total RNA amounted to at least 5.5 micrograms for each sample. This specimen belongs to a study of blood T cells in healthy people across ages. A second about 7 to 12 cycle PCR used barcoded and J-beta primers. Each cDNA molecule was tagged by a template-switch adaptor with 12 random nucleotides. A single record per CDR3 protein comes from TCRdb applying MiXCR to the 5' RACE reads. The sample includes fewer than 1 million distinct CDR3 sequences, under 45% of them seen just once. Study-wide points: The authors considered diversity estimates from one million T cells to be underestimates.

Sequences were obtained from blood. The chain employs TRBV7-6 and TRBJ1-1, with D possibly matching TRBD1 (6 bases). The receptor was isolated from a man in his fifties or sixties in good health. CDR3 in DNA: TGTGCCAGCAGCTTAGTGTTAGGGGGACCCAACACTGAAGCTTTCTTT. Translated: CASSLVLGGPNTEAFF.